The 29 T cell receptor beta chains in this list originate from one sample, sequenced in a study of T cells in women clearing cervical HPV infection. Profiled with immunoSEQ multiplex PCR; TCRdb holds only in-frame clones, not every one. The record lists under 45,000 clones, of which the ten most abundant hold 1.4%. The sample comprised blood buffy coat. Receptor source: a woman aged 18-69 years with a cervical HPV16 infection that either progressed to CIN3+ or cleared (not recorded which).

In the case of this clone: The CDR3 end is not reached by the read, which stops 3 residues before it; the germline J gene fills it in. The V gene is TRBV5-3, the J gene TRBJ2-2, with D maybe TRBD1 (7 bases). TRBV5-3 is labeled an ORF, and its function is uncertain. Trimming shortened V by 2 bases and J by 6 bases, and 17 bases separated the two germline ends. The CDR3 runs 16 residues. CDR3 protein: CARSFGAGGRSGELFF. CDR3 bases read: TGTGCCAGAAGCTTCGGAGCAGGGGGGCGTTCCGGGGAG.

With regard to this clone: The missing CDR3 end, 3 residues past where the read stops, is filled in from the germline J gene. The V and J genes are TRBV7-3 and TRBJ2-1; TRBD2 matches 7 bases. Germline loops: CDR1 SGHTA, CDR2 FQGTGA. The CDR3 consists of 15 residues. V lost 4 bases and J lost 0; bases outside the gene matches: 3. Partial CDR3 DNA: TGTGCCAGCAGCTCCGGCGGGAGCTCCTACAATGAG. Protein product: CASSSGGSSYNE. The complete CDR3 protein is CASSSGGSSYNEQFF.

Comments on this clone: With the read ending 3 residues before the CDR3 end, the germline J gene is used to fill in that end. This chain joins TRBV7-6 and TRBJ2-2; D is possibly TRBD2 (6 bases). Germline CDR1 is SGHVS and CDR2 is FNYEAQ. V was clipped by 3 bases and J by 9 bases, with 23 bases between them. This CDR3 is 17 amino acids long. The covered CDR3 bases are TGTGCCAGCAGCTTCCTACGGGACTCTAGGAAGGACCGGGAG. This translates into CASSFLRDSRKDRE. The complete CDR3 sequence is CASSFLRDSRKDRELFF. Filled out from reference TRBV7-6 and TRBJ2-2, the complete variable domain reads GAGVSQSPRYKVTKRGQDVALRCDPISGHVSLYWYRQALGQGPEFLTYFNYEAQQDKSGLPNDRFSAERPEGSISTLTIQRTEQRDSAMYRCASSFLRDSRKDRELFFGEGSRLTVL.

Note on this clone: Sequencing ends 3 residues short of the CDR3 end; the germline J gene provides the rest. The rearrangement uses TRBV5-4 and TRBJ2-7; D perhaps matches TRBD2 (6 bases). CDR3 length: 14 residues. Trimming stripped 4 bases from V and 1 base from J, with 12 bases between. From germline, CDR1 is SGHNT and CDR2 YYREEE (reference sequence). CDR3 DNA (partial): TGTGCCAGCAGCCCCCGACTAGGATCCTACGAG. It encodes CASSPRLGSYE. In full, the CDR3 reads CASSPRLGSYEQYF.

Concerning this clone itself: The CDR3 end is not reached by the read, which stops 3 residues before it; the germline J gene fills it in. The gene calls are TRBV10-1 and TRBJ2-1, with 10 bases fitting TRBD2. This CDR3 has 15 residues. Germline V gives CDR1 WNHNN, CDR2 SYGVQD (reference sequence). V dropped 10 bases and J dropped 7; count of bases not matched to a gene: 13. The part of the CDR3 DNA that was read is TGCGCCACCACGGCCTTAGCGGGGGGAAAAAATGAG. Its protein product is CATTALAGGKNE. The whole CDR3 protein reads CATTALAGGKNEQFF.

Turning to this clone: The CDR3 end falls 3 residues outside the read, so it is completed with the germline J gene. The chain combines TRBV7-6 with TRBJ1-1; 8 bases fit TRBD1. The trim removed 1 base at V and 5 bases at J, leaving 6 bases unmatched. Germline CDR1 and CDR2: SGHVS and FNYEAQ. The length of the CDR3 is 15 residues. CDR3 bases read: TGTGCCAGCAGCTTAGTTGACAGGGGAGGTACTGAA. The encoded protein is CASSLVDRGGTE. In full, the CDR3 is CASSLVDRGGTEAFF. The full variable domain, completed using reference TRBV7-6 and TRBJ1-1, is GAGVSQSPRYKVTKRGQDVALRCDPISGHVSLYWYRQALGQGPEFLTYFNYEAQQDKSGLPNDRFSAERPEGSISTLTIQRTEQRDSAMYRCASSLVDRGGTEAFFGQGTRLTVV.

Remarks on this clone: Read sequence stops 3 residues before the CDR3 end, and the germline J gene provides the missing end. The chain links TRBV20-1 to TRBJ2-5; either TRBD1 or TRBD2 may fit D (6 bases each). V was cut by 6 bases and J by 7 bases, with 18 bases left in between. Germline CDR1 DFQATT, CDR2 SNEGSKA (reference sequence). CDR3 length equals 13 residues. The covered CDR3 bases are TGCAGTGCCATCCCCCGGAGGGGGTCGACC. This sequence encodes CSAIPRRGST. The entire CDR3 protein reads CSAIPRRGSTQYF.

CDR3 bases read: TGTGCCAGCAGCTTAGAGGGGACTGGGGAG. This encodes CASSLEGTGE. In full, the CDR3 is CASSLEGTGELFF. This chain links TRBV11-3 with TRBJ2-2; D perhaps matches TRBD2 (6 bases). The read ends 3 residues before the CDR3 terminus; that terminus is restored from the germline J gene. Germline V gene sequence: CDR1 SGHNT, CDR2 YENEEA. The CDR3 length is 13 residues. Trimming shortened V by 0 bases and J by 8 bases, and 7 bases separated the two germline ends.

On this clone itself: From the germline J gene comes the end of the CDR3, since the read stops 3 residues before it. The chain couples TRBV5-5 to TRBJ1-6, with 7 bases aligning to TRBD1. Germline CDR1 is SGHKS and CDR2 is YYEKEE (reference sequence). The CDR3 loop spans 15 amino acids. Trimming took 2 bases from V and 6 from J; bases not matched to a gene: 5. CDR3 sequence reads: CASSFGQESNSPLHF. The sequenced CDR3 bases are TGTGCCAGCAGCTTCGGACAGGAAAGTAATTCACCC.

CDR3 region: CASSPGAGLATNEKLFF. Partial CDR3 DNA: TGTGCCAGCTCACCGGGGGCAGGGTTGGCAACTAATGAAAAA. The rearrangement joins TRBV18 to TRBJ1-4, with D possibly being TRBD1 (6 bases). With the read ending 3 residues before the CDR3 end, the germline J gene is used to fill in that end. Germline V gene lookup returns CDR1 KGHSH and CDR2 LQKENI. The CDR3 has 17 residues. The V gene lost 3 bases and the J gene lost 0 bases, with 14 bases spanning the gap.

The sequenced CDR3 bases are TGCAGTACCAAACGGGACACAGGAGACCATTCGGCTGGAAACACC. It translates to CSTKRDTGDHSAGNT. The full CDR3 protein reads CSTKRDTGDHSAGNTIYF. V and J are TRBV20-1 and TRBJ1-3, with D maybe TRBD1 (6 bases). Read coverage stops 3 residues before the CDR3 terminus; the germline J gene supplies the remainder. The V end lost 8 bases, the J end lost 2 bases, and 28 bases lay between the germline ends. The CDR3 consists of 18 residues. CDR1 and CDR2 (germline): DFQATT, SNEGSKA (reference sequence).

The sequenced part of the CDR3 DNA is TGTGCCAGCAGCCGACAGGCGCCGAACACTGAA. Translation: CASSRQAPNTE. The CDR3 in full is CASSRQAPNTEAFF. The chain employs TRBV7-3 and TRBJ1-1; maybe TRBD1 (6 bases). The sequence runs out 3 residues before the end of the CDR3; the remainder is reconstructed from the germline J gene. Trimming removed 5 bases from V and 1 base from J, with 11 bases in between. Germline assignment: CDR1 SGHTA and CDR2 FQGTGA. The CDR3 is made up of 14 amino acids.

For this clone: The CDR3 end lies 3 residues beyond the end of the read and is filled in from the germline J gene. The chain recombines TRBV19 with TRBJ2-1; D possibly corresponds to TRBD2 (6 bases). Trimming removed 7 bases from V and 9 bases from J, with 10 bases in between. This CDR3 contains 11 residues. Germline V gene data show CDR1 as LNHDA and CDR2 as SQIVND (reference sequence). The sequenced CDR3 bases are TGTGCCAGTACCCGGGGGACTGAG. It codes for CASTRGTE. The full CDR3 is CASTRGTEQFF.

Comments on this clone: The read is 3 residues too short to cover the CDR3 end, so that end is filled in from the germline J gene. The V gene is TRBV7-6, the J gene TRBJ1-1; the D is unclear. CDR1 and CDR2 (germline): SGHVS, FNYEAQ. This CDR3 contains 14 residues. CDR3 region: CASSLRPNPAEAFF. The covered CDR3 bases are TGTGCCAGCAGCCTACGTCCGAACCCCGCCGAA.

In the case of this clone: The read stops 3 residues short of the end of the CDR3; the missing end is completed from the germline J gene. The chain uses TRBV19 and TRBJ2-4, with TRBD1 matching over 12 bases. Germline values: CDR1 LNHDA, CDR2 SQIVND (reference sequence). The CDR3 sequence is 13 residues long. The CDR3 DNA, read in part, is TGTGCCAGTAGTAGGGACAGGGGGCTCGGT. Protein product: CASSRDRGLG. The whole CDR3 is CASSRDRGLGQYF.

Turning to this clone: Read coverage stops 3 residues before the CDR3 terminus; the germline J gene supplies the remainder. The J gene is TRBJ2-1, the V gene TRBV7-3; 11 bases agree with TRBD2. The trim removed 6 bases at V and 9 bases at J, leaving 7 bases unmatched. Germline lookup yields CDR1 SGHTA and CDR2 FQGTGA. The CDR3 has 14 residues. CDR3 sequence reads: CASSPTSGSFEQFF. The sequenced part of the CDR3 DNA is TGTGCCAGCAGTCCCACTAGCGGGAGCTTTGAG.

With regard to this clone: The read is 3 residues too short to cover the CDR3 end, so that end is filled in from the germline J gene. The chain has TRBV11-3 and TRBJ2-1; tentatively, D is TRBD2 (6 bases). The CDR3 contains 13 residues. V was cut by 5 bases and J by 6 bases, with 11 bases left in between. CDR1 SGHNT and CDR2 YENEEA come from the germline V gene. The CDR3 reads CASSQTSLNEQFF. The CDR3 bases that were read are TGTGCCAGCAGCCAGACTAGTCTCAATGAG.

A word on this clone: The missing CDR3 end, 3 residues past where the read stops, is filled in from the germline J gene. V usage is TRBV6-4 and J usage is TRBJ2-2; 8 bases agree with TRBD1. J was trimmed by 4 bases and V by 5 bases; bases with no gene match: 9. This CDR3 contains 16 residues. Germline V lookup: CDR1 MRHNA, CDR2 SNTAGT. CDR3 amino acids: CASSPQGARGTGELFF. CDR3 DNA, as far as it was read: TGTGCCAGCAGTCCCCAGGGGGCGAGGGGCACCGGGGAG.

Turning to this clone: The sequenced fragment ends 3 residues before the CDR3 boundary, so the rest is inferred from the germline J gene. The chain carries TRBV18 and TRBJ1-1, with unresolved D. V was clipped by 1 base and J by 1 base, with 7 bases between them. Germline V lookup: CDR1 KGHSH, CDR2 LQKENI. The CDR3 spans 14 residues. This chain's CDR3 is CASSPLPENTEAFF. Incomplete CDR3 DNA: TGTGCCAGCTCACCACTGCCAGAGAACACTGAA.

Turning to this clone: The DNA ends 3 residues before the CDR3 does, and the rest of the CDR3 is filled in from the germline J gene. The chain is built from TRBV2 and TRBJ1-6; 9 bases map to TRBD1. The CDR3 contains 14 residues. Germline values: CDR1 SNHLY, CDR2 FYNNEI. The V gene end was trimmed by 8 bases and the J gene end by 5 bases; junction bases not matched to a gene: 4. The CDR3 DNA, read in part, is TGTGCCAGCGTACAGGGGGCTAATAATTCACCC. It encodes CASVQGANNSP. The complete CDR3 protein is CASVQGANNSPLHF. The full variable domain, completed using reference TRBV2 and TRBJ1-6, is EPEVTQTPSHQVTQMGQEVILRCVPISNHLYFYWYRQILGQKVEFLVSFYNNEISEKSEIFDDQFSVERPDGSNFTLKIRSTKLEDSAMYFCASVQGANNSPLHFGNGTRLTVT.

Points on this clone: The read ends 3 residues shy of where the CDR3 ends; the end is completed using the germline J gene. This chain joins TRBV5-1 and TRBJ1-6, with TRBD1 matching 8 bases. Germline values: CDR1 SGHRS, CDR2 YFSETQ. The CDR3 consists of 15 residues. V lost 1 base to trimming and J lost 6 bases; unmatched junction nucleotides: 3. Incomplete CDR3 DNA: TGCGCCAGCAGCTTGTCTACAGGGGGTAATTCACCC. This gives the protein CASSLSTGGNSP. The complete CDR3 protein is CASSLSTGGNSPLHF.

Incomplete CDR3 DNA: TGCAGTGCTGCCCACATTAGGGTTCGAAAGAGCACTGAA. This translates into CSAAHIRVRKSTE. The whole CDR3 reads CSAAHIRVRKSTEAFF. The chain links TRBV20-1 to TRBJ1-1, with D uncertain. The read finishes 3 residues shy of the CDR3 end, and the germline J gene is used to complete it. V was clipped by 5 bases and J by 4 bases, with 23 bases between them. Germline assignment: CDR1 DFQATT and CDR2 SNEGSKA (reference sequence). The CDR3 sequence is 16 residues long.

Concerning this clone: One end of the junction is discordant with germline, which a read error may explain. The read halts 3 residues ahead of the CDR3 end, with the missing end drawn from the germline J gene. The genes are TRBV18 and TRBJ2-2, with D perhaps matching TRBD1 (5 bases). CDR1 is KGHSH and CDR2 is LQKENI in the germline V gene. CDR3 length: 15 amino acids. The sequenced CDR3 bases are TGTGCCAGCTCCCCACAAGGGCAGGGCAATTCACCG. This encodes CASSPQGQGNSP. The full CDR3 reads CASSPQGQGNSPLFF.

As for this clone: The sequenced fragment ends 3 residues before the CDR3 boundary, so the rest is inferred from the germline J gene. The chain couples TRBV5-1 to TRBJ1-2, with 8 bases aligning to TRBD1. The CDR3 spans 15 residues. V shed 5 bases and J 4 bases; nucleotides not matched to a gene: 10. CDR1 is SGHRS and CDR2 is YFSETQ in the germline V gene. Incomplete CDR3 DNA: TGCGCCAGCAGACCTGGACAGGGATCTGCCTATGGC. Its translation is CASRPGQGSAYG. From start to end, the CDR3 is CASRPGQGSAYGYTF.

Concerning this clone: Coverage ceases 3 residues before the CDR3 finishes, and the germline J gene fills in the end. The chain uses TRBV5-4 and TRBJ1-2, with D perhaps matching TRBD1 (5 bases). The CDR3 is made up of 13 amino acids. The ends were cut back, 3 bases at V and 5 bases at J, with 11 bases in the middle. CDR1 and CDR2 from the germline V gene are SGHNT and YYREEE (reference sequence). The CDR3 region is CASSSTKGYGYTF. The DNA read from the CDR3 is TGTGCCAGCAGCTCGACCAAGGGGTATGGC.

A word on this clone: The read comes to an end 3 residues before the CDR3 does, leaving the germline J gene to fill in the end. The chain combines TRBV7-3 with TRBJ1-2; D is undetermined. Germline CDR1 SGHTA, CDR2 FQGTGA. The CDR3 extends over 14 amino acids. The DNA read from the CDR3 is TGTGCCAGCAGCCAAACAACGGTCACAGATACC. As protein: CASSQTTVTDT. From start to end, the CDR3 is CASSQTTVTDTYTF. Drawing the rest from reference TRBV7-3 and TRBJ1-2, the complete variable domain is GAGVSQTPSNKVTEKGKYVELRCDPISGHTALYWYRQSLGQGPEFLIYFQGTGAADDSGLPNDRFFAVRPEGSVSTLKIQRTERGDSAVYLCASSQTTVTDTYTFGSGTRLTVV.

Points on this clone: The CDR3 extends 3 residues past the end of the read, so its final part is completed from the germline J gene. The chain carries TRBV7-9 and TRBJ1-6, with 9 bases identical to TRBD1. Trimming cost V 5 bases and J 11 bases; bases outside gene matches: 10. CDR1 and CDR2 (germline): SEHNR, FQNEAQ (reference sequence). CDR3 length: 15 amino acids. The covered CDR3 bases are TGTGCCAGCAGCATAGGACAGGGGTCGGCAACACCC. Translation gives CASSIGQGSATP. In full, the CDR3 reads CASSIGQGSATPLHF. The full variable domain, its missing parts supplied by reference TRBV7-9 and TRBJ1-6, is DTGVSQNPRHKITKRGQNVTFRCDPISEHNRLYWYRQTLGQGPEFLTYFQNEAQLEKSRLLSDRFSAERPKGSFSTLEIQRTEQGDSAMYLCASSIGQGSATPLHFGNGTRLTVT.

About this clone itself: The read ends 3 residues shy of where the CDR3 ends; the end is completed using the germline J gene. This chain connects TRBV29-1 to TRBJ1-2; 8 positions match TRBD1. CDR1 and CDR2 (germline): SQVTM, ANQGSEA. The CDR3 has 12 residues. The V and J ends lost 8 bases and 6 bases, in that order; junction bases with no gene match: 8. The CDR3 sequence is CSFTGGENGYTF. The CDR3 DNA, read in part, is TGCAGCTTCACAGGGGGAGAGAATGGC.

To note about this clone: The read terminates 3 residues ahead of where the CDR3 ends, so the germline J gene completes it. The V gene is TRBV19, the J gene TRBJ2-5; D is ambiguous. CDR3 length: 13 residues. CDR1 is LNHDA and CDR2 is SQIVND in the germline V gene (reference sequence). V gave up 3 bases and J gave up 0 bases, with 5 bases separating them. Here the CDR3 reads CASSIKHQETQYF. The sequenced part of the CDR3 DNA is TGTGCCAGTAGTATTAAGCACCAAGAGACC.